These 11 T cell receptor beta chains originate from one sample sequenced in a study of shared clonotypes between healthy human individuals. Using immunoSEQ multiplex PCR, the repertoire was profiled, and TCRdb retains in-frame clones only, with some absent. Of about 2.4 million clones detected, 80% to 95% appear once; the ten largest clones hold 0.36%. The sequenced sample was naive CD4+ T cells from PBMCs. Subset given: CD45RA+ positively selected. Source of these receptors: a man between 18 and 35 years old in good health. Some clones in this sample may be carry-over from other donors' samples.

This sequence joins TRBV19 and TRBJ2-7; perhaps D is TRBD1 or TRBD2 (5 bases each). Germline V gene data show CDR1 as LNHDA and CDR2 as SQIVND (reference sequence). The germline V and J ends were trimmed by 3 bases and 3 bases, with 15 bases remaining between them. The CDR3 contains 15 residues. The CDR3 sequence is CASSIGTGLFYEQYF. CDR3 DNA sequence: TGTGCCAGTAGTATCGGAACAGGACTTTTCTACGAGCAGTACTTC.

A remark on this clone: This CDR3 is also generated by other DNA sequences in the sample. This chain uses TRBV5-1 with TRBJ2-7, with 8 bases matching TRBD1. The CDR3 contains 14 residues. Per the germline V gene, CDR1 is SGHRS and CDR2 is YFSETQ. J gave up 2 bases and V 3 bases, and 4 bases lay outside the gene matches. The CDR3 coding sequence is TGCGCCAGCAGCTCCGGGACAGGAGCCTACGAGCAGTACTTC. It codes for CASSSGTGAYEQYF.

The J gene is TRBJ2-7, the V gene TRBV28, with 7 positions matching TRBD2. Trimming removed 1 base from V and 2 bases from J; junction bases left unmatched: 20. The CDR3 sequence is 20 residues long. Germline V CDR1 and CDR2: MDHEN, SYDVKM. CDR3 sequence: CASSLLFEGRGTTSAYEQYF. Here the CDR3 DNA reads TGTGCCAGCAGTTTATTATTTGAGGGGCGGGGGACTACGAGCGCCTACGAGCAGTACTTC. Full variable domain (missing parts from reference TRBV28 and TRBJ2-7): DVKVTQSSRYLVKRTGEKVFLECVQDMDHENMFWYRQDPGLGLRLIYFSYDVKMKEKGDIPEGYSVSREKKERFSLILESASTNQTSMYLCASSLLFEGRGTTSAYEQYFGPGTRLTVT.

This clone showed up just once. This chain joins TRBV7-7 and TRBJ2-1, with 9 positions matching TRBD1. Trimming took 4 bases from V and 4 from J; bases not matched to a gene: 8. CDR3 length: 16 amino acids. Germline values: CDR1 SSHAT, CDR2 FNYEAQ (reference sequence). The CDR3 here is CASSSKTGGDYNEQFF. CDR3 DNA: TGTGCCAGCAGCTCAAAAACAGGGGGCGATTACAATGAGCAGTTCTTC.

V gene TRBV7-2 combines with J gene TRBJ2-4; D remains unclear. V was clipped by 4 bases and J by 7 bases, with 14 bases between them. The germline V gene has CDR1 SGHTA and CDR2 FQGNSA. This CDR3 has 14 amino acids. The DNA of the CDR3 is TGTGCCAGCAGCTACAGTTTGGGTGCGAACATTCAGTACTTC. It yields the protein CASSYSLGANIQYF.

The table lists this clone with a few counts. This sequence joins TRBV7-2 and TRBJ2-5; TRBD1 might be the D (5 bases). This CDR3 region has 12 residues. Trimming took 7 bases from V and 5 from J, leaving 11 bases between them. In germline, CDR1 is SGHTA, CDR2 FQGNSA. The CDR3 loop reads CASKGPGETQYF. The CDR3 DNA reads as TGTGCCAGCAAGGGGCCCGGGGAGACCCAGTACTTC.

CDR3 protein: CASSPGTPNEQYF. The DNA of the CDR3 is TGTGCCAGCAGTCCCGGGACACCGAACGAGCAGTACTTC. The chain links TRBV2 to TRBJ2-7; TRBD1 might be the D (6 bases). The CDR3 loop spans 13 amino acids. The V gene's germline CDR1 is SNHLY and CDR2 FYNNEI. The germline V and J ends were trimmed by 5 bases and 5 bases, with 13 bases remaining between them.

The chain employs TRBV5-1 and TRBJ2-1, with 8 bases that match TRBD2. This CDR3 comprises 15 residues. With 6 bases clipped from V and 0 bases from J, the junction kept 5 bases outside the gene matches. Germline CDR1 reads SGHRS; CDR2 reads YFSETQ. CDR3 bases: TGCGCCAGCACAACTAGCGGAAGCTCCTACAATGAGCAGTTCTTC. Encoded protein: CASTTSGSSYNEQFF.

The chain has TRBV5-6 and TRBJ1-2; 8 bases are shared with TRBD1. V was pared by 4 bases and J by 1 base, with 15 bases of the junction left unmatched. Per germline, CDR1 SGHDT and CDR2 YYEEEE. The CDR3 is 18 residues long. The CDR3 spells CASSPAGQGARGNYGYTF. In DNA, the CDR3 is TGTGCCAGCAGCCCGGCGGGGCAGGGGGCCCGGGGTAACTATGGCTACACCTTC.

The chain carries TRBV19 and TRBJ1-1, with D maybe TRBD1 (5 bases). Trimming cost V 8 bases and J 5 bases, with 9 bases left between them. The CDR3 loop spans 11 amino acids. CDR1 is LNHDA and CDR2 is SQIVND in the germline V gene (reference sequence). The chain's CDR3 is CASLGGTEAFF. CDR3 nucleotides: TGTGCCAGTTTGGGGGGAACTGAAGCTTTCTTT.

The table lists this clone with a few counts. The chain carries TRBV4-1 and TRBJ1-5, with 7 bases fitting TRBD1. The germline gives CDR1 MGHRA, CDR2 YSYEKL. The CDR3 has 16 amino acids. Trimming took 2 bases from V and 2 from J; bases not matched to a gene: 6. CDR3 loop: CASSQQDRVGNQPQHF. The CDR3 nucleotides are TGCGCCAGCAGCCAACAAGACAGGGTCGGCAATCAGCCCCAGCATTTT.